These 27 T cell receptor beta chains were all obtained from the same sample, sequenced in a study of T-cell memory formation after mild COVID-19 (dated by TCRdb to the early 2020s). Library creation used 5' RACE. Data came from an Illumina NovaSeq 6000. TCRdb trimmed the raw reads at Q25, called clones with MiXCR and kept productive beta chains. Entries that share a CDR3 protein sequence are merged under the most common genes and DNA. Within this sample are about 190,000 distinct CDR3 sequences, with around 16% of them counted one time only. Clones ranked in the top ten supply 2% to 3% of the sample. Sequenced material: PBMCs or a T cell subset sorted from them (not recorded which). Source of these receptors: an adult woman who had mild COVID-19 (a few samples of this study predate the infection). The sample titles of this study are shuffled in the database, so cell type and time point are left out; the donor was told from shared clones.

This clonotype has ten or more counts. This chain joins TRBV7-2 and TRBJ1-3; D possibly corresponds to TRBD1 (6 bases). CDR3 length: 17 amino acids. V lost 6 bases and J lost 0, with 18 bases in between. Germline CDR1 and CDR2: SGHTA and FQGNSA. CDR3 sequence: CASRQTGGVASGNTIYF. The CDR3 region has the DNA TGTGCCAGCAGGCAGACAGGCGGCGTAGCCTCTGGAAACACCATATATTTT.

This clonotype appeared a few times. The CDR3 is CASRPSGTLRDEQFF. CDR3 nucleotide sequence: TGTGCCAGCAGACCGTCCGGGACACTCCGGGATGAGCAGTTCTTC. The gene calls are TRBV11-3 and TRBJ2-1; weak D call: TRBD1 (6 bases). V was pared by 6 bases and J by 8 bases, with 20 bases between. CDR3 length equals 15 residues. Germline V CDR1 and CDR2: SGHNT, YENEEA.

This clonotype was counted only a few times. The chain couples TRBV12-3 or TRBV12-4 to TRBJ2-3, with 7 bases aligning to TRBD1. The CDR3 is made up of 18 amino acids. With V trimmed by 5 bases and J by 1 base, 15 bases remained unmatched. The CDR3 DNA is TGTGCCAGCAGTCTTACGCGCGGCTACAGGGGAGGCACAGATACGCAGTATTTT. Translating gives CASSLTRGYRGGTDTQYF.

The rearrangement joins TRBV5-1 to TRBJ2-2; possibly TRBD2 for D (6 bases). V was trimmed by 6 bases and J by 8 bases, leaving 14 bases between them. There are 13 residues in the CDR3. Germline V gene data show CDR1 as SGHRS and CDR2 as YFSETQ. Here the CDR3 DNA reads TGCGCCAGCACTGTACCTAGCGAAGGGGAGCTGTTTTTT. Translating it yields CASTVPSEGELFF.

CDR3 amino acids: CASSPRGYNEQFF. The CDR3 region has the DNA TGTGCCAGCAGCCCAAGGGGGTACAATGAGCAGTTCTTC. V and J are TRBV9 and TRBJ2-1, with a possible D match to TRBD1 (6 bases). The CDR3 extends over 13 amino acids. V lost 4 bases and J 4 bases, leaving 9 bases between the germline ends. Germline V gives CDR1 SGDLS, CDR2 YYNGEE.

This sequence joins TRBV7-2 and TRBJ1-2, with TRBD1 matching over 12 bases. V trimming: 2 bases; J trimming: 7 bases; junction bases outside the gene matches: 2. The V gene's germline CDR1 is SGHTA and CDR2 FQGNSA. The CDR3 is 14 amino acids. CDR3 sequence reads: CASSLRDRGLGYTF. DNA for the CDR3: TGTGCCAGCAGCTTAAGGGACAGGGGGCTTGGCTACACCTTC.

V is TRBV20-1 and J is TRBJ2-1, with 10 bases matching TRBD2. The length of the CDR3 is 14 residues. Trimming removed 3 bases from V and 7 bases from J; junction bases left unmatched: 6. Germline V gives CDR1 DFQATT, CDR2 SNEGSKA (reference sequence). The CDR3 DNA is TGCAGTGCTAGTTTCAGCGGGAGGGGGAATGAGCAGTTCTTC. It encodes CSASFSGRGNEQFF.

In its sample, this clonotype was seen a few times. The V call is TRBV7-3, the J call TRBJ2-5, with 15 bases lining up with TRBD2. Germline trimming cut 6 bases from V and 7 bases from J; bases unmatched to any gene: 9. Per the germline V gene, CDR1 is SGHTA and CDR2 is FQGTGA. The CDR3 is made up of 16 amino acids. CDR3 DNA: TGTGCCAGCAGGAGTCGGACTAGCGGGAGGGACGGGACCCAGTACTTC. Amino acid sequence: CASRSRTSGRDGTQYF. The full variable domain, rest sourced from reference TRBV7-3 and TRBJ2-5, is GAGVSQTPSNKVTEKGKYVELRCDPISGHTALYWYRQSLGQGPEFLIYFQGTGAADDSGLPNDRFFAVRPEGSVSTLKIQRTERGDSAVYLCASRSRTSGRDGTQYFGPGTRLLVL.

This clonotype has only a few counts. This sequence joins TRBV7-9 and TRBJ2-1, with D unclear. In germline, CDR1 is SEHNR, CDR2 FQNEAQ (reference sequence). V was clipped by 3 bases and J by 9 bases, with 9 bases between them. The CDR3 is 12 amino acids. The CDR3, as DNA: TGTGCCAGCAGCTTCCAGACTTTTGAGCAGTTCTTC. Its translation is CASSFQTFEQFF.

The CDR3 nucleotides are TGTGCCAGCAGCTTTACCGGGGGCGGGAGCAATGAGCAGTTCTTC. It yields the protein CASSFTGGGSNEQFF. The rearrangement uses TRBV7-2 and TRBJ2-1; the D gene is possibly TRBD2 (7 bases). The CDR3 covers 15 residues. V was clipped by 3 bases and J by 6 bases, with 15 bases between them. Looked up from germline, CDR1 is SGHTA and CDR2 is FQGNSA.

This clonotype was found a few times. V and J are TRBV5-1 and TRBJ1-5; tentatively, D is TRBD1 (6 bases). The CDR3 contains 15 residues. With 2 bases removed from V and 0 bases from J, the gap between germline ends came to 9 bases. Germline CDR1 and CDR2: SGHRS and YFSETQ. The CDR3 nucleotides read TGCGCCAGCAGCTTAGCAGGGGATAGCAATCAGCCCCAGCATTTT. Its translation is CASSLAGDSNQPQHF.

This clonotype showed up many times. The gene calls are TRBV10-3 and TRBJ2-3, with 13 bases aligning to TRBD2. CDR1 and CDR2 from the germline V gene are ENHRY and SYGVKD. The CDR3 is made up of 20 amino acids. V dropped 0 bases and J dropped 2; count of bases not matched to a gene: 11. The CDR3 DNA follows: TGTGCCATCAGTGAGTCGGGACTAGCGGGGCGGACCACCTACACAGATACGCAGTATTTT. It translates to CAISESGLAGRTTYTDTQYF.

This clonotype was seen a handful of times. The rearrangement uses TRBV5-1 and TRBJ2-1, with D maybe TRBD1 (5 bases). Germline V gene sequence: CDR1 SGHRS, CDR2 YFSETQ. V dropped 0 bases and J dropped 6 bases, with 7 bases sitting between them. CDR3 length: 13 residues. The CDR3 sequence: CASSLVQGNEQFF. The DNA for the CDR3 is TGCGCCAGCAGCTTGGTGCAGGGCAATGAGCAGTTCTTC. The full variable domain, in which reference TRBV5-1 and TRBJ2-1 provide the parts outside the CDR3, is KAGVTQTPRYLIKTRGQQVTLSCSPISGHRSVSWYQQTPGQGLQFLFEYFSETQRNKGNFPGRFSGRQFSNSRSEMNVSTLELGDSALYLCASSLVQGNEQFFGPGTRLTVL.

The chain carries TRBV12-3 or TRBV12-4 and TRBJ1-1; D not certain. The CDR3 consists of 13 residues. Trimming shortened V by 7 bases and J by 0 bases, and 9 bases separated the two germline ends. The CDR3 loop is CASIVGLNTEAFF. CDR3 coding DNA: TGTGCCAGCATCGTGGGATTGAACACTGAAGCTTTCTTT.

In this sample, this clonotype turned up a few times. This chain connects TRBV18 to TRBJ2-5; 9 bases align to TRBD1. The CDR3 loop spans 15 amino acids. Germline V gene data show CDR1 as KGHSH and CDR2 as LQKENI. V lost 3 bases and J lost 5; bases outside the gene matches: 7. The CDR3 DNA follows: TGTGCCAGCTCACCGGGGACAGGGAAAAAGGAGACCCAGTACTTC. Translation gives CASSPGTGKKETQYF.

The chain carries TRBV29-1 and TRBJ1-3; D is uncertain. This CDR3 is 12 amino acids long. Germline values: CDR1 SQVTM, CDR2 ANQGSEA. V was pared by 6 bases and J by 2 bases, with 8 bases between. Here the CDR3 DNA reads TGCAGCGTACGGGAACCTGGAAACACCATATATTTT. Protein sequence: CSVREPGNTIYF.

The V gene is TRBV12-3 or TRBV12-4, the J gene TRBJ1-2; D gene uncertain. The CDR3 totals 15 residues. V dropped 5 bases and J dropped 4 bases, with 17 bases sitting between them. CDR3 coding DNA: TGTGCCAGCAGTCCCCCGGGCCGTCGTACCTATGGCTACACCTTC. It is translated as CASSPPGRRTYGYTF.

This CDR3 is CASSPTGGPPNEQYF. Here the CDR3 DNA reads TGTGCCAGCAGTCCGACAGGGGGTCCTCCTAACGAGCAGTACTTC. V and J are TRBV12-3 or TRBV12-4 and TRBJ2-7, with 9 nucleotides matching TRBD1. This CDR3 is built from 15 residues. Trimming cost V 5 bases and J 5 bases; bases outside gene matches: 10.

The chain uses TRBV7-8 and TRBJ2-2; D is perhaps TRBD1 (7 bases). Germline V gene sequence: CDR1 SGHVS, CDR2 FQNEAQ. V lost 2 bases and J 4 bases, leaving 17 bases between the germline ends. The length of the CDR3 is 17 residues. CDR3 protein: CASSLLEGSGGTGELFF. CDR3 in DNA: TGTGCCAGCAGCTTATTGGAGGGGTCAGGGGGCACCGGGGAGCTGTTTTTT.

The chain combines TRBV12-3 or TRBV12-4 with TRBJ2-3; possibly TRBD1 for D (6 bases). The CDR3 runs 15 residues. Trimming removed 6 bases from V and 2 bases from J, with 15 bases in between. CDR3 sequence (DNA): TGTGCCAGCAGATTCTCAGGGGCCCCCACAGATACGCAGTATTTT. The encoded protein is CASRFSGAPTDTQYF.

This clonotype was recorded a few times. CDR3 amino acids: CASSLQGTDGYTF. The CDR3 nucleotides are TGTGCCAGCAGTTTACAGGGGACAGATGGCTACACCTTC. V is TRBV27 and J is TRBJ1-2; 7 bases fit TRBD1. Germline V gene lookup returns CDR1 MNHEY and CDR2 SMNVEV (reference sequence). V trimming: 2 bases; J trimming: 6 bases; junction bases outside the gene matches: 3. CDR3 size: 13 residues.

This clonotype was found a few times. The CDR3 DNA sequence: TGTGCCAGTACGGGCAGCCACAATCAGCCCCAGCATTTT. Its translation: CASTGSHNQPQHF. The chain recombines TRBV19 with TRBJ1-5, with D hard to call. Germline values: CDR1 LNHDA, CDR2 SQIVND (reference sequence). CDR3 length: 13 residues. V gave up 7 bases and J gave up 3 bases, with 10 bases separating them.

V is TRBV28 and J is TRBJ1-2; D remains unclear. Germline CDR1 reads MDHEN; CDR2 reads SYDVKM. This CDR3 has 15 residues. V shed 5 bases and J shed 0 bases, with 13 bases lying between them. The CDR3 spells CASSVRDGANYGYTF. CDR3 bases: TGTGCCAGCAGTGTCAGAGACGGAGCTAACTATGGCTACACCTTC.

This clonotype was detected ten times or more. V gene TRBV19 combines with J gene TRBJ2-5, with D possibly being TRBD2 (5 bases). Germline CDR1 and CDR2: LNHDA and SQIVND (reference sequence). This CDR3 spans 15 amino acids. The V end lost 3 bases, the J end lost 5 bases, and 16 bases lay between the germline ends. The CDR3 nucleotides are TGTGCCAGTAGTATCGGGGATGCGTCGACGGAGACCCAGTACTTC. This sequence encodes CASSIGDASTETQYF.

V usage is TRBV20-1 and J usage is TRBJ1-5; the D gene is possibly TRBD1 (5 bases). This CDR3 contains 14 residues. Germline lookup yields CDR1 DFQATT and CDR2 SNEGSKA (reference sequence). V shed 1 base and J shed 1 base, with 8 bases lying between them. CDR3 in DNA: TGCAGTGCTAGAGGGGGCCTGAGCAATCAGCCCCAGCATTTT. Protein: CSARGGLSNQPQHF.

The chain combines TRBV12-3 or TRBV12-4 with TRBJ2-3; weak D call: TRBD1 (5 bases). The V end lost 3 bases, the J end lost 1 base, and 20 bases lay between the germline ends. The CDR3 loop spans 18 amino acids. Here the CDR3 DNA reads TGTGCCAGCAGTTTCCGCAGCCTCACAGGAATCCGCACAGATACGCAGTATTTT. Translating gives CASSFRSLTGIRTDTQYF.

As DNA, the CDR3 is TGTGCCAGTCGGTCCCCAACTAATGAAAAACTGTTTTTT. This sequence encodes CASRSPTNEKLFF. The V call is TRBV7-2, the J call TRBJ1-4; D is ambiguous. Germline CDR1 SGHTA, CDR2 FQGNSA. The CDR3 is 13 residues long. V gave up 9 bases and J gave up 0 bases, with 8 bases separating them. The whole variable domain, filled in from reference TRBV7-2 and TRBJ1-4, reads GAGVSQSPSNKVTEKGKDVELRCDPISGHTALYWYRQSLGQGLEFLIYFQGNSAPDKSGLPSDRFSAERTGGSVSTLTIQRTQQEDSAVYLCASRSPTNEKLFFGSGTQLSVL.